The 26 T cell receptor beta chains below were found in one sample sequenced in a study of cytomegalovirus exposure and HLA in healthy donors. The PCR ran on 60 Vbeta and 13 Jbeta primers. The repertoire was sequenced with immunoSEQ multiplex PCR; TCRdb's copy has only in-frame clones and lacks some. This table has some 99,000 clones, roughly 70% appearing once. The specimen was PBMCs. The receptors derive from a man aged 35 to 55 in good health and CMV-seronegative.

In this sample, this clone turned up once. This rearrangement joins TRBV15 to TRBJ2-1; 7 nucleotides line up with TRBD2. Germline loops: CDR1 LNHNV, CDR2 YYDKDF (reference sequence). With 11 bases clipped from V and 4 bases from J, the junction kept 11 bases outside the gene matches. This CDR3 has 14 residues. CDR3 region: CALRRGGGYNEQFF. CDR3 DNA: TGTGCCTTGCGGCGCGGGGGAGGTTACAATGAGCAGTTCTTC.

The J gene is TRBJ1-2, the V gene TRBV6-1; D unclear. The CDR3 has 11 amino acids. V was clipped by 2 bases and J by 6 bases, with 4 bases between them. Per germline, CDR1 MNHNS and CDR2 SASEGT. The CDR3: CASSETDGYTF. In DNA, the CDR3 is TGTGCCAGCAGTGAAACAGATGGCTACACCTTC.

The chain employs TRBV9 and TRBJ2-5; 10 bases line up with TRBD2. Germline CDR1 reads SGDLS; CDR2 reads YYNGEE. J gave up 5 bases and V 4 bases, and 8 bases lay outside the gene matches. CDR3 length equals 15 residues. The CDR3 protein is CASSLRTAGGETQYF. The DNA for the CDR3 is TGTGCCAGCAGCTTGAGGACAGCGGGAGGGGAGACCCAGTACTTC.

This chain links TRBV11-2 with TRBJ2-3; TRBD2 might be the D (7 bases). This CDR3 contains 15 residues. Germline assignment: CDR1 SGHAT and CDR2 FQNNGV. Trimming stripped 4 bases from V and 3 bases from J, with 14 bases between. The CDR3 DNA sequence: TGTGCCAGCAGCTGGGGGGGCAGGGGTACAGATACGCAGTATTTT. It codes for CASSWGGRGTDTQYF.

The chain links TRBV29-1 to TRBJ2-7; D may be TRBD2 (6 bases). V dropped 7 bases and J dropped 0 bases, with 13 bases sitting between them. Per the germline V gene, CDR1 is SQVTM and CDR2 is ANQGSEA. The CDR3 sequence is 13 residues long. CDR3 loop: CSGGGISSYEQYF. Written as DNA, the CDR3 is TGCAGCGGTGGGGGGATAAGCTCCTACGAGCAGTACTTC.

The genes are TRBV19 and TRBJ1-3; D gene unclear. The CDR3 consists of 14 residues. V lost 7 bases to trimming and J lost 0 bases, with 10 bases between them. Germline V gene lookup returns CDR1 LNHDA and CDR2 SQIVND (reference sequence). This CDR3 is CASTLATSGNTIYF. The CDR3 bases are TGTGCCAGTACTCTAGCGACCTCTGGAAACACCATATATTTT.

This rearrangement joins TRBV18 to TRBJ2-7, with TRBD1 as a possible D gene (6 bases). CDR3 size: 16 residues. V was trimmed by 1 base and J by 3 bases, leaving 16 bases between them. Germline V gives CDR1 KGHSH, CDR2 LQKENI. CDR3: CASSPLAQGGFYEQYF. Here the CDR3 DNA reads TGTGCCAGCTCACCACTCGCACAGGGTGGTTTCTACGAGCAGTACTTC. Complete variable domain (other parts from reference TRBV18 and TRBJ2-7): NAGVMQNPRHLVRRRGQEARLRCSPMKGHSHVYWYRQLPEEGLKFMVYLQKENIIDESGMPKERFSAEFPKEGPSILRIQQVVRGDSAAYFCASSPLAQGGFYEQYFGPGTRLTVT.

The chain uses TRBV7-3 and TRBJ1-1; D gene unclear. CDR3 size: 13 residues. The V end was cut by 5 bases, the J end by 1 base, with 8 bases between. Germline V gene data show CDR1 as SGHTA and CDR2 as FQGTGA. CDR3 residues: CASSAGGNTEAFF. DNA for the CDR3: TGTGCCAGCAGCGCCGGCGGGAACACTGAAGCTTTCTTT.

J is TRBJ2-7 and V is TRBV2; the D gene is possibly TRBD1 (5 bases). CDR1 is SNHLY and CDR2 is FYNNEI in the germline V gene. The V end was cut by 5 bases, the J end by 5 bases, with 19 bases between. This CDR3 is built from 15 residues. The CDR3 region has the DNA TGTGCCAGCAGTCCGATGGCTAGGGGCATCAACGAGCAGTACTTC. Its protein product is CASSPMARGINEQYF.

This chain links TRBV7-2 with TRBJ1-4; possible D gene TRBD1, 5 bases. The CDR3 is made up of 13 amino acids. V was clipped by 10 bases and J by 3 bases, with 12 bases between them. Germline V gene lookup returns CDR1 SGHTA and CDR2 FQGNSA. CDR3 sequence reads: CATSQGSNEKLFF. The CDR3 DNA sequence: TGTGCCACGAGTCAGGGATCTAATGAAAAACTGTTTTTT. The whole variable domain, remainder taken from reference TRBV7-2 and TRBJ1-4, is GAGVSQSPSNKVTEKGKDVELRCDPISGHTALYWYRQSLGQGLEFLIYFQGNSAPDKSGLPSDRFSAERTGGSVSTLTIQRTQQEDSAVYLCATSQGSNEKLFFGSGTQLSVL.

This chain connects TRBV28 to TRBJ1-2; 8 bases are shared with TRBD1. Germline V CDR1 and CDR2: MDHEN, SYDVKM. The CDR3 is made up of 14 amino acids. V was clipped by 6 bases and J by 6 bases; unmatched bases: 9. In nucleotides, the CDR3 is TGTGCCAGCAGGCCAGGAACAGGGGGGAATGGCTACACCTTC. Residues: CASRPGTGGNGYTF.

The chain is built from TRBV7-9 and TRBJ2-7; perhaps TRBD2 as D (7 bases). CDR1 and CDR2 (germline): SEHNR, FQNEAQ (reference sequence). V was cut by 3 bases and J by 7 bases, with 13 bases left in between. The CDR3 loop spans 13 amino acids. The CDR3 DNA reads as TGTGCCAGCAGCTTTAACAGGGAGGGGGAGCAGTACTTC. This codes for CASSFNREGEQYF.

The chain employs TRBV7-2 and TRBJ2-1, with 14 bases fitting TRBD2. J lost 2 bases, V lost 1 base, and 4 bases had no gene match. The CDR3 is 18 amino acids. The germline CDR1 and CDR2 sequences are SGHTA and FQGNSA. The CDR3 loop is CASSLVTSGGVTYNEQFF. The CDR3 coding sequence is TGTGCCAGCAGCTTAGTGACTAGCGGGGGGGTCACCTACAATGAGCAGTTCTTC.

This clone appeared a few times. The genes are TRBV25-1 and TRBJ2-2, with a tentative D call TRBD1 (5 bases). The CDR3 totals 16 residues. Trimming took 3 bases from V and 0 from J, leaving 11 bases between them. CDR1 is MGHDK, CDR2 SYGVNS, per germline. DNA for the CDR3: TGTGCCAGCAGTGAGCGAGGACATACGAACACCGGGGAGCTGTTTTTT. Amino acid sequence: CASSERGHTNTGELFF.

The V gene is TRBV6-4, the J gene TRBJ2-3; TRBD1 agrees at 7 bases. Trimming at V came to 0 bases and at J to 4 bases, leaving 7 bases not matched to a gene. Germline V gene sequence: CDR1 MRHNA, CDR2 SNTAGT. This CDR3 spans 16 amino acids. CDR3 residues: CASSDSRTGGADTQYF. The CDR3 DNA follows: TGTGCCAGCAGTGACTCACGGACAGGTGGGGCAGATACGCAGTATTTT.

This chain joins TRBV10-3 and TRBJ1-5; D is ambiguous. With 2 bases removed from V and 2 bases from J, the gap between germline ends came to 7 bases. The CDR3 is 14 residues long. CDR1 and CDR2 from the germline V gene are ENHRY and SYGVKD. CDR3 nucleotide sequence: TGTGCCATCAGTGAGGGTCGGGGCAATCAGCCCCAGCATTTT. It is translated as CAISEGRGNQPQHF.

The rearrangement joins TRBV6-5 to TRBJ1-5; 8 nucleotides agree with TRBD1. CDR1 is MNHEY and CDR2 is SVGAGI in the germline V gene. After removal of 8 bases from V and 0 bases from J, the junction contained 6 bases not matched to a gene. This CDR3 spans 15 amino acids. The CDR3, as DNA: TGTGCCAGCCTCCGGGACAGGTTTAGCAATCAGCCCCAGCATTTT. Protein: CASLRDRFSNQPQHF.

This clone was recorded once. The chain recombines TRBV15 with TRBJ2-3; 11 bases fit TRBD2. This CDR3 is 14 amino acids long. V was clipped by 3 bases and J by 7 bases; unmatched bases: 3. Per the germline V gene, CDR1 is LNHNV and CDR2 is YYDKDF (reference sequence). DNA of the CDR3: TGTGCCACCAGCAGGGCTAGCGGGGGGAATACGCAGTATTTT. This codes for CATSRASGGNTQYF.

This CDR3 reads CASSQGLAGYTSTDTQYF. DNA for the CDR3: TGCGCCAGCAGCCAAGGACTAGCGGGCTACACTAGCACAGATACGCAGTATTTT. The gene calls are TRBV4-1 and TRBJ2-3, with 10 bases lining up with TRBD2. The germline V gene has CDR1 MGHRA and CDR2 YSYEKL. The CDR3 extends over 18 amino acids. J was trimmed by 0 bases and V by 1 base; bases with no gene match: 7.

The CDR3 here is CASSAGTGGVYEQYF. The CDR3 DNA follows: TGTGCCAGCAGCGCCGGGACAGGCGGTGTCTACGAGCAGTACTTC. The chain couples TRBV7-9 to TRBJ2-7; 8 bases are shared with TRBD1. The CDR3 covers 15 residues. Germline loops: CDR1 SEHNR, CDR2 FQNEAQ (reference sequence). V trimming: 5 bases; J trimming: 3 bases; junction bases outside the gene matches: 9.

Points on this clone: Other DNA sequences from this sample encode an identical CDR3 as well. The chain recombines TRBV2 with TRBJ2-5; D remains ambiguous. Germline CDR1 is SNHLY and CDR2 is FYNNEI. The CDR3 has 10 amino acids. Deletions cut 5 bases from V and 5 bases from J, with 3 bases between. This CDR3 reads CASSRETQYF. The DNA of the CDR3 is TGTGCCAGCAGTCGGGAGACCCAGTACTTC. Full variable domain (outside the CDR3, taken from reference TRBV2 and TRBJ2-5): EPEVTQTPSHQVTQMGQEVILRCVPISNHLYFYWYRQILGQKVEFLVSFYNNEISEKSEIFDDQFSVERPDGSNFTLKIRSTKLEDSAMYFCASSRETQYFGPGTRLLVL.

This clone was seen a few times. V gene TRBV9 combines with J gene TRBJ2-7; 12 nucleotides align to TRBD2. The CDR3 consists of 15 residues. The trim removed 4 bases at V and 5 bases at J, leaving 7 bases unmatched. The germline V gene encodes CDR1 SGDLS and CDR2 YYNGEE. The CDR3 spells CASSSASGGADEQYF. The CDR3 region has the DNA TGTGCCAGCAGCTCAGCTAGCGGGGGGGCCGACGAGCAGTACTTC.

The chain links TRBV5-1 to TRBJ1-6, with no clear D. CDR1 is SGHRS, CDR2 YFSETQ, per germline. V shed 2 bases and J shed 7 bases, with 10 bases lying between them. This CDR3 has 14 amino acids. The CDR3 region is CASSFRTENSPLHF. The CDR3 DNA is TGCGCCAGCAGCTTTAGAACAGAAAATTCACCCCTCCACTTT.

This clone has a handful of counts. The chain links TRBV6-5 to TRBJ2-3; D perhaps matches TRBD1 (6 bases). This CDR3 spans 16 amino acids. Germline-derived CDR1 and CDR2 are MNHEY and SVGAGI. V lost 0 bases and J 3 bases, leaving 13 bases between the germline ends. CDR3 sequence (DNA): TGTGCCAGCAGTTACTCTGGGTCAGGGGTAACAGATACGCAGTATTTT. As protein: CASSYSGSGVTDTQYF.

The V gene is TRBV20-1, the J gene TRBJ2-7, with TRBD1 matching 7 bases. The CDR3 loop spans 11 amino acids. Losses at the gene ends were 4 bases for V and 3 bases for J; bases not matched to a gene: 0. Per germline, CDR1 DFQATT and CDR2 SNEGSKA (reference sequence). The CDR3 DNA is TGCAGTGCTAACAGGGGCTACGAGCAGTACTTC. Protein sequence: CSANRGYEQYF.

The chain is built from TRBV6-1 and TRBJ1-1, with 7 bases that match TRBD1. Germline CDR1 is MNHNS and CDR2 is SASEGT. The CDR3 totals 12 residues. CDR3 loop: CGMGQMNTEAFF. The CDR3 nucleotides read TGTGGGATGGGACAGATGAACACTGAAGCTTTCTTT.